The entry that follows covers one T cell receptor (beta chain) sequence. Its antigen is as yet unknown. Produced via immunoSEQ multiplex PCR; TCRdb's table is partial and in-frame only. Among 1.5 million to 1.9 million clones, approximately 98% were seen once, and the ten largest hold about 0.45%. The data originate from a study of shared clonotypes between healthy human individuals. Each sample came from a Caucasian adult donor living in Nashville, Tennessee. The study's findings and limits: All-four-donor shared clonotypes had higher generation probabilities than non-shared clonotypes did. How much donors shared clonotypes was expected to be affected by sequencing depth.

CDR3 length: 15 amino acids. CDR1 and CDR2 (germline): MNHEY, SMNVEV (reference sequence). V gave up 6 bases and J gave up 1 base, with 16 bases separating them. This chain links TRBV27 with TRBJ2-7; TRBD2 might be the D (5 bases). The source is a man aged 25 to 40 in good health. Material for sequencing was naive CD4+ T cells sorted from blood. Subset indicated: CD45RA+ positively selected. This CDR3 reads CASRFLAFLSYEQYF. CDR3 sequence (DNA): TGTGCCAGCAGATTTTTAGCGTTTCTATCCTACGAGCAGTACTTC.